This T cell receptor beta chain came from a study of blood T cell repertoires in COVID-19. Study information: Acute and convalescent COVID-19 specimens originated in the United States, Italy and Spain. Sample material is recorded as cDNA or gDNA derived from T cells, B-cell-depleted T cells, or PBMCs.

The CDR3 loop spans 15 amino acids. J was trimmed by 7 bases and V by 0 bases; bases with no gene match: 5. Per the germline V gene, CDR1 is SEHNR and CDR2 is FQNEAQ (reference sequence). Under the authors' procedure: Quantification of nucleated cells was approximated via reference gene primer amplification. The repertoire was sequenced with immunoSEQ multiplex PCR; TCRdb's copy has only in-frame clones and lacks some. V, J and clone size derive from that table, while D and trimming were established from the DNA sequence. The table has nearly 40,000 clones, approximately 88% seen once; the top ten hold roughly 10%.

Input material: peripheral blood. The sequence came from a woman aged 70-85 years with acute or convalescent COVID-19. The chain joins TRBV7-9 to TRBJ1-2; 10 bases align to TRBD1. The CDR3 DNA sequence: TGTGCCAGCAGCTTAGCGCCGGACAGGGGGTCTGGCTACACCTTC. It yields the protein CASSLAPDRGSGYTF.